This TCR beta chain comes out of a study of blood T cell repertoires in COVID-19. Background on the study: The study drew acute and convalescent COVID-19 samples from the United States, Italy and Spain. PBMCs, B-cell-depleted T cells, or T cells provided the cDNA or gDNA that made up the material.

As originally analysed: By means of reference gene primer amplification, nucleated cell counts were estimated. The method was immunoSEQ multiplex PCR; TCRdb's version includes in-frame clones alone and lacks a portion of them. V and J calls and clone size are copied from that table; D and trimming were computed from the DNA. In the table there are 130,000 or so clones, 75% to 90% of which are singletons. Looked up from germline, CDR1 is SEHNR and CDR2 is FQNEAQ (reference sequence). The CDR3 loop spans 15 amino acids. The V gene end was trimmed by 3 bases and the J gene end by 7 bases; junction bases not matched to a gene: 11.

The TCR comes from a man aged 45 to 65 with active COVID-19. The sample comprised peripheral blood. The gene calls are TRBV7-9 and TRBJ1-1; 7 bases match TRBD1. CDR3 DNA: TGTGCCAGCAGCTTCCAGACAGGGTACGGTAATGAAGCTTTCTTT. Its translation: CASSFQTGYGNEAFF.